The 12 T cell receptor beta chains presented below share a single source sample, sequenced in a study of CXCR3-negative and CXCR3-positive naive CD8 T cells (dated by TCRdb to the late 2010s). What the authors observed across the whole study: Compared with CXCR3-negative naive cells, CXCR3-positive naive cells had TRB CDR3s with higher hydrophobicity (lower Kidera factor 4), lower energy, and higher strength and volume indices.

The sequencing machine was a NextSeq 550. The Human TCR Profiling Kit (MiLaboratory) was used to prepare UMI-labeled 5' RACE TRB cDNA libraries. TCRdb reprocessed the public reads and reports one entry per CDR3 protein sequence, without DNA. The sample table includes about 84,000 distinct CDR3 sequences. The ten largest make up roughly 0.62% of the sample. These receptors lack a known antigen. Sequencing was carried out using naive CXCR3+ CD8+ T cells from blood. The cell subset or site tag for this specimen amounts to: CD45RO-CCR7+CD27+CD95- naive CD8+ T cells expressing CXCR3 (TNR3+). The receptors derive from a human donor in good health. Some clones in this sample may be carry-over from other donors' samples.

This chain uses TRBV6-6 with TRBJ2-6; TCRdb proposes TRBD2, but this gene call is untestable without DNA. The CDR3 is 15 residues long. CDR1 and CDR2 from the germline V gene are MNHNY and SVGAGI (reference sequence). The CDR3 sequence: CASSYERAGANVLTF.

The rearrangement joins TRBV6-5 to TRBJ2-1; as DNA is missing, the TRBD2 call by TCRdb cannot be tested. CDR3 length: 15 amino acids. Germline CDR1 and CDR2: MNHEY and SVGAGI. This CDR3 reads CASSYLAEMYNEQFF.

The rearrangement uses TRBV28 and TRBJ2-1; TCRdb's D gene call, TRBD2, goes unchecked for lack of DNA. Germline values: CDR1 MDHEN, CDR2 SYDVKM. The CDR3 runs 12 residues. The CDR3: CASSLGVNEQFF. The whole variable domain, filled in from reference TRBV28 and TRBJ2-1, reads DVKVTQSSRYLVKRTGEKVFLECVQDMDHENMFWYRQDPGLGLRLIYFSYDVKMKEKGDIPEGYSVSREKKERFSLILESASTNQTSMYLCASSLGVNEQFFGPGTRLTVL.

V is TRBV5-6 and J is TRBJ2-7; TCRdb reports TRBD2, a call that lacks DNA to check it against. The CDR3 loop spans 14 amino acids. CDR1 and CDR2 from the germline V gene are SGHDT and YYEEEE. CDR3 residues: CASSYPELDYEQYF.

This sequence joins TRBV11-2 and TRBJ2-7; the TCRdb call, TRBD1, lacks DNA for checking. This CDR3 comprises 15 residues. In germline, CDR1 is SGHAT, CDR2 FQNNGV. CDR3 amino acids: CASSLGSGDWYEQYF.

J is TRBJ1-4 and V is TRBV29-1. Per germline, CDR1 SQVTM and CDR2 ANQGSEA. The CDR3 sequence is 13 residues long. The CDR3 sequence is CSVEDLTTEKLFF.

CDR3 amino acids: CASSIDWNNEQFF. The V call is TRBV19, the J call TRBJ2-1. Germline values: CDR1 LNHDA, CDR2 SQIVND (reference sequence). The CDR3 contains 13 residues.

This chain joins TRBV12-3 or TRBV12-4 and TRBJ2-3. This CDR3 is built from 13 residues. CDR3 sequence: CASSPSSTDTQYF.

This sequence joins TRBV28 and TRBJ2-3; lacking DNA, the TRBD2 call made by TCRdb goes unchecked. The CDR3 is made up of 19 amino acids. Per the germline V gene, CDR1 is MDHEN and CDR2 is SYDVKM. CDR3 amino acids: CASTGHPGLAGPSTDTQYF.

CDR3 in amino acids: CASTREGFAWYNEQFF. V usage is TRBV6-2 or TRBV6-3 and J usage is TRBJ2-1; the D call from TCRdb, TRBD1, cannot be confirmed without DNA. Germline lookup yields CDR1 MNHEY and CDR2 SVGEGT. CDR3 length: 16 residues.

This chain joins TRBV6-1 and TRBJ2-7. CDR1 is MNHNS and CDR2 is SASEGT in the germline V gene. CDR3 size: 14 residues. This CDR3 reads CASEPVASSYEQYF.

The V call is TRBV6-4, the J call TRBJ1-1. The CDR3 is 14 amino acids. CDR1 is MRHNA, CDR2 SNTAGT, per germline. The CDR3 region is CASSDSAENTEAFF.